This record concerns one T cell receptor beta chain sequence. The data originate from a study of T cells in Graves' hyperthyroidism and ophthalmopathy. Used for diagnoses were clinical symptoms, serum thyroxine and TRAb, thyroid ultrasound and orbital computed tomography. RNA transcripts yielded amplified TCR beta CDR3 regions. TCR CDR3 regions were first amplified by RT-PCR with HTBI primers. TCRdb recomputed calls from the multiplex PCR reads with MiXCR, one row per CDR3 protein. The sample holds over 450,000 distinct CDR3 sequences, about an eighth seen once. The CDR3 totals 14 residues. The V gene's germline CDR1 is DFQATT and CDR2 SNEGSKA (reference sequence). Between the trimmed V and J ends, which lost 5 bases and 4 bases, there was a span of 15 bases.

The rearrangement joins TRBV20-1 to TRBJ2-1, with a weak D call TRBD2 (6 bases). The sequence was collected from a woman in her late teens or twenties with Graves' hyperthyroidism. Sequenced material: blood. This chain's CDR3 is CSAPGTSTYNEQFF. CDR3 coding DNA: TGCAGTGCTCCCGGGACTTCTACGTACAATGAGCAGTTCTTC.